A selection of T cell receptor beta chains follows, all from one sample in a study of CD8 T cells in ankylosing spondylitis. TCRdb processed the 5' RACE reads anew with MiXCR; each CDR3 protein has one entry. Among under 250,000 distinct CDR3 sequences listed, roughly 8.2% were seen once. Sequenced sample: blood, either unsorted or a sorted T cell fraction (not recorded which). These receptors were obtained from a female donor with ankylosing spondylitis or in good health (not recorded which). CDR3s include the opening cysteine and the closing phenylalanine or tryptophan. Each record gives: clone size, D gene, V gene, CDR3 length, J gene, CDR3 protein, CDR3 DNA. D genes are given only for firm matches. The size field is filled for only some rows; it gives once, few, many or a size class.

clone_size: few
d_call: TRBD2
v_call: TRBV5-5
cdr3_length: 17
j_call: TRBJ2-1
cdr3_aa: CASKLAGGLSSYNEQFF
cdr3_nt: TGTGCCAGCAAATTGGCGGGAGGGCTTAGCTCCTACAATGAGCAGTTCTTC

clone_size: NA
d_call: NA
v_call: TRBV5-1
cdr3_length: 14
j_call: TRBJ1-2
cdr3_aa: CASSLAGHNYGYTF
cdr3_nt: TGCGCCAGCAGCTTGGCAGGGCATAACTATGGCTACACCTTC

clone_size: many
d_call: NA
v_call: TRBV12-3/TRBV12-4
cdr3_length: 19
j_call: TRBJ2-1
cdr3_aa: CASSSPLRGTGSSYNEQFF
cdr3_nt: TGTGCCAGCAGTTCTCCCCTTAGGGGGACTGGGAGCTCCTACAATGAGCAGTTCTTC

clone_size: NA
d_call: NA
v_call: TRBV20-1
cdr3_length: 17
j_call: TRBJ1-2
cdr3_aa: CCPSVGDSLLQIYGYTF
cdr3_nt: TGCTGTCCCAGTGTAGGGGACTCCCTGCTCCAGATCTATGGCTACACCTTC

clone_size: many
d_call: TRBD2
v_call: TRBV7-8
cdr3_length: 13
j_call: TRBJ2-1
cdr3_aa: CASESYGGDEQFF
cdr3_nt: TGTGCCAGCGAATCCTACGGGGGGGATGAGCAGTTCTTC

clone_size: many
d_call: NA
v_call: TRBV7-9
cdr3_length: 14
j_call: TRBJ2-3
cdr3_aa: CASSLADRTDTQYF
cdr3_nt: TGTGCCAGCAGCTTGGCGGACCGCACAGATACGCAGTATTTT

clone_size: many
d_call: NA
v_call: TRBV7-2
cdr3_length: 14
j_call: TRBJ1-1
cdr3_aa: CASSQQGWYTEAFF
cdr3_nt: TGTGCCAGCAGCCAACAGGGTTGGTACACTGAAGCTTTCTTT

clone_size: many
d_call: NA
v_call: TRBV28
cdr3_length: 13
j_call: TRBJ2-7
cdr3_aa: CASSPGDRYEQYF
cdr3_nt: TGTGCCAGCAGTCCAGGGGACCGTTACGAGCAGTACTTC

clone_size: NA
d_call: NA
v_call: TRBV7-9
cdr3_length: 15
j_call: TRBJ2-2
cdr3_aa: CASSLGTGGAGELFF
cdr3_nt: TGTGCCAGCAGCTTGGGGACGGGGGGCGCCGGGGAGCTGTTTTTT

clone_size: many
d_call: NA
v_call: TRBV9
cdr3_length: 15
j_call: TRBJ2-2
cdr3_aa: CASSVLATNTGELFF
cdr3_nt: TGTGCCAGCAGCGTTCTAGCGACGAACACCGGGGAGCTGTTTTTT

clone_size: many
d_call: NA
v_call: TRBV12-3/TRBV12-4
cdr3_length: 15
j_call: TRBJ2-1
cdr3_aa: CASSLMLSSYNEQFF
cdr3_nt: TGTGCCAGCAGTTTAATGCTTAGCTCCTACAATGAGCAGTTCTTC

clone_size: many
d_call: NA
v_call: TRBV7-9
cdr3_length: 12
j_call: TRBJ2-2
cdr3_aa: CASGIGTGELFF
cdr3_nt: TGTGCCAGCGGGATCGGCACCGGGGAGCTGTTTTTT

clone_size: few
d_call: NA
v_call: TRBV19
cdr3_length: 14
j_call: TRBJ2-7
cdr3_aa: CASTATVSSYEQYF
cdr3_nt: TGTGCCAGTACCGCGACGGTCAGCTCCTACGAGCAGTACTTC

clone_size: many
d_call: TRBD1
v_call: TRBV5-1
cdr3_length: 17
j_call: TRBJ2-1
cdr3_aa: CASSLVGQGGPLGEQFF
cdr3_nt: TGCGCCAGCAGCTTGGTAGGACAGGGGGGCCCCCTGGGTGAGCAGTTCTTC

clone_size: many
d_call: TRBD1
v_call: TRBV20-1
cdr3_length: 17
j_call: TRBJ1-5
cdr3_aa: CSATPGQGIRANQPQHF
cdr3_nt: TGCAGTGCTACACCGGGACAGGGAATAAGGGCCAATCAGCCCCAGCATTTT

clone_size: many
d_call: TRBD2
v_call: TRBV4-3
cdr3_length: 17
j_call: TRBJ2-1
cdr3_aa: CASSLGTSGRGVDEQFF
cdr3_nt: TGCGCCAGCAGCCTCGGGACTAGCGGAAGGGGGGTCGATGAGCAGTTCTTC

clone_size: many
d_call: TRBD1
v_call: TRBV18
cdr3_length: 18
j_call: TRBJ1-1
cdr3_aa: CASSPLGTGGPGNTEAFF
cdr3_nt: TGTGCCAGCTCACCATTGGGGACAGGGGGACCAGGGAACACTGAAGCTTTCTTT

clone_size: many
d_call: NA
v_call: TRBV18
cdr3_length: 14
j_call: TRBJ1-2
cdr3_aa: CASSSRGGEGGYTF
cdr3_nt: TGTGCCAGCTCTTCAAGAGGGGGAGAAGGAGGCTACACCTTC

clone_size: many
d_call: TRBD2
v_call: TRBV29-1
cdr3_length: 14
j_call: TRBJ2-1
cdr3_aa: CSVDTSGRASEQFF
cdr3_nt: TGCAGCGTGGACACTAGCGGGAGGGCTAGTGAGCAGTTCTTC

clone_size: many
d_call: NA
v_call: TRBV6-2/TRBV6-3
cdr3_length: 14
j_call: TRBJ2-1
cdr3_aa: CASRGEARYNEQFF
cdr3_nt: TGTGCCAGCAGGGGGGAGGCGAGGTACAATGAGCAGTTCTTC

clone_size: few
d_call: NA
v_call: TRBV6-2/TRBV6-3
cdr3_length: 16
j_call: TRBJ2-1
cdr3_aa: CASSYSGLRSGNEQFF
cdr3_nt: TGTGCCAGCAGTTATTCGGGACTCCGCAGTGGGAATGAGCAGTTCTTC

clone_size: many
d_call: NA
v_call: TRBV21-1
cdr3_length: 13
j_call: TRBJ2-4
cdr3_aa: CASSKSTGYIQYF
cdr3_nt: TGTGCCAGCAGCAAGAGTACGGGGTACATTCAGTACTTC

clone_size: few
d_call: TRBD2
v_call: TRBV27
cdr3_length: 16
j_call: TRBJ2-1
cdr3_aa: CASSAPRLAGVHEQFF
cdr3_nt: TGTGCCAGCAGTGCCCCTCGACTAGCGGGAGTGCATGAGCAGTTCTTC

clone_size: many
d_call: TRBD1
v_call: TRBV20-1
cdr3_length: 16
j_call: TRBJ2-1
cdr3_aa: CSATAGTESSYNEQFF
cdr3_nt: TGCAGTGCTACCGCCGGGACAGAAAGCTCCTACAATGAGCAGTTCTTC

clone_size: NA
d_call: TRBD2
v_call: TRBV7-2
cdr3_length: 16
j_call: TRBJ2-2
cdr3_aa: CASSRTSGSNGGELFF
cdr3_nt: TGTGCCAGCAGCCGGACTAGCGGGAGTAATGGCGGGGAGCTGTTTTTT

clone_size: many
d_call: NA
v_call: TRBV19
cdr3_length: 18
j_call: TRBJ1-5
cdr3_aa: CASSMGGGLSLVGQPQHF
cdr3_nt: TGTGCCAGTAGTATGGGGGGGGGTCTGAGTCTTGTTGGTCAGCCCCAGCATTTT

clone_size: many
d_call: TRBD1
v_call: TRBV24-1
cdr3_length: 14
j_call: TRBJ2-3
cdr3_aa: CATSARTGSDTQYF
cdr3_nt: TGTGCCACCAGTGCTCGGACAGGGTCAGATACGCAGTATTTT

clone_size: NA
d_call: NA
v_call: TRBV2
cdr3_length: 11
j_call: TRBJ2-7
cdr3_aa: CASTQSHEQYF
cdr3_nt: TGTGCCAGCACGCAGTCGCACGAGCAGTACTTC

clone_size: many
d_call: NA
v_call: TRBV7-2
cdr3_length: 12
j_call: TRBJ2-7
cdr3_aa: CASSKTAYEQYF
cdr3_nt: TGTGCCAGCAGCAAGACAGCCTACGAGCAGTACTTC

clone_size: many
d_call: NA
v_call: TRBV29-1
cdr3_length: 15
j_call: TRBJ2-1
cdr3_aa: CSVEGETTDPLEQFF
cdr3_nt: TGCAGCGTTGAAGGAGAGACCACCGATCCCCTTGAGCAGTTCTTC

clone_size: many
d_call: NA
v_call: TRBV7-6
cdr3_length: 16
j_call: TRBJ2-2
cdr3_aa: CASSPYPGVDTGELFF
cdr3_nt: TGTGCCAGCAGCCCTTATCCGGGGGTGGACACCGGGGAGCTGTTTTTT

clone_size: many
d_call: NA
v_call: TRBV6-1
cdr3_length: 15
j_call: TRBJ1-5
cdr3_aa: CASSRQPGSNQPQHF
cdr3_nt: TGTGCCAGCAGCCGCCAACCGGGTTCCAATCAGCCCCAGCATTTT

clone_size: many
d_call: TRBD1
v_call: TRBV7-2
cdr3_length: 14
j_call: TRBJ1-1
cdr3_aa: CASSFGQGGTEAFF
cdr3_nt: TGTGCCAGCAGCTTCGGACAGGGAGGCACTGAAGCTTTCTTT

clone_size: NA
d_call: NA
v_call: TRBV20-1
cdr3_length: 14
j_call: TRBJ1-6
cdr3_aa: CSARGGLSDSPLHF
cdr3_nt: TGCAGTGCTAGGGGGGGGTTGTCGGATTCACCCCTCCACTTT

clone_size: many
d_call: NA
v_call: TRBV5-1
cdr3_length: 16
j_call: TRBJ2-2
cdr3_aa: CASSSAMTLNTGELFF
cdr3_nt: TGCGCCAGCAGCTCCGCCATGACTTTGAACACCGGGGAGCTGTTTTTT

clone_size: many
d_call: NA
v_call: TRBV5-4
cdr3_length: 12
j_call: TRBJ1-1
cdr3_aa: CASSLSGTEAFF
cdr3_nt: TGTGCCAGCAGCTTGTCTGGCACTGAAGCTTTCTTT

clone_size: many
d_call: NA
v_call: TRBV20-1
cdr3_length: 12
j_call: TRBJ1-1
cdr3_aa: CSARDWGTEAFF
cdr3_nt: TGCAGTGCTAGAGATTGGGGAACTGAAGCTTTCTTT

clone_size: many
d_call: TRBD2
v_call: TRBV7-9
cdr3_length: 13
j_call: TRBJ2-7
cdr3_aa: CASGTSGAYEQYF
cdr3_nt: TGTGCCAGCGGGACTAGCGGGGCCTACGAGCAGTACTTC

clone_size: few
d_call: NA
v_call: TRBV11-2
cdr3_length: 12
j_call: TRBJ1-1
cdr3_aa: CASSVVAPEAFF
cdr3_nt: TGTGCCAGCAGCGTAGTAGCCCCTGAAGCTTTCTTT

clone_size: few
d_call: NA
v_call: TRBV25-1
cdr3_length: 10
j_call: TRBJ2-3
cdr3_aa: CASKPDTQYF
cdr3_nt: TGTGCCAGCAAGCCAGATACGCAGTATTTT

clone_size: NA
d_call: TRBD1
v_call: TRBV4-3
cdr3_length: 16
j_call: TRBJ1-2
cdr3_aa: CASSFGQGNLRYGYTF
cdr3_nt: TGCGCCAGCAGCTTCGGACAGGGGAACCTACGCTATGGCTACACCTTC